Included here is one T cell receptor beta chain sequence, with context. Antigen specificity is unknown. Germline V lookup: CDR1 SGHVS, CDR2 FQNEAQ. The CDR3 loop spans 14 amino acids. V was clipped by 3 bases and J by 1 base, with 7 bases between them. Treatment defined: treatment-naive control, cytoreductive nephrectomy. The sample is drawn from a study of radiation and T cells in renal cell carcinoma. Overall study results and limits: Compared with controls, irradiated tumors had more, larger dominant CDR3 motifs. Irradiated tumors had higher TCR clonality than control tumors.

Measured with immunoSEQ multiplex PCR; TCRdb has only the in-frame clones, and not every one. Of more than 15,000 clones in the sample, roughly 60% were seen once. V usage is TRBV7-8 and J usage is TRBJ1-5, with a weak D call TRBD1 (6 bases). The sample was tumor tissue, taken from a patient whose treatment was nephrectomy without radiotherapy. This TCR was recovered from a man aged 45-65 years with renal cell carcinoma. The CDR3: CASSFRGSNQPQHF. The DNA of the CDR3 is TGTGCCAGCAGCTTCAGGGGAAGCAATCAGCCCCAGCATTTT.